Each of the 23 T cell receptor beta chains below was sequenced from the same sample in a study of T cell responses to AZD1222 COVID-19 vaccine. Measured with immunoSEQ multiplex PCR; TCRdb has only the in-frame clones, and not every one. The data hold approximately 79,000 clones, with 70% to 90% observed a single time. The specimen comprised peripheral blood, sampled on day 0 of AZD1222 vaccination. The receptors were sampled from an adult in good health.

The rearrangement uses TRBV19 and TRBJ2-3, with a possible D match to TRBD1 (6 bases). This CDR3 spans 15 amino acids. The V gene's germline CDR1 is LNHDA and CDR2 SQIVND (reference sequence). V was cut by 7 bases and J by 0 bases, with 14 bases left in between. The CDR3 DNA is TGTGCCAGTAATCAACAGGGCCCTAGCACAGATACGCAGTATTTT. As protein: CASNQQGPSTDTQYF. Drawing the rest from reference TRBV19 and TRBJ2-3, the complete variable domain is DGGITQSPKYLFRKEGQNVTLSCEQNLNHDAMYWYRQDPGQGLRLIYYSQIVNDFQKGDIAEGYSVSREKKESFPLTVTSAQKNPTAFYLCASNQQGPSTDTQYFGPGTRLTVL.

The chain uses TRBV6-2 or TRBV6-3 and TRBJ2-7; 10 nucleotides match TRBD2. CDR3 length equals 12 residues. Germline CDR1 MNHEY, CDR2 SVGEGT. After removal of 4 bases from V and 12 bases from J, the junction contained 6 bases not matched to a gene. The CDR3 loop is CASSFLAGVRYF. In DNA, the CDR3 is TGTGCCAGCAGTTTCCTAGCGGGAGTTCGGTACTTC.

This clone was detected only a few times. The chain couples TRBV24-1 to TRBJ1-2; D gene ambiguous. This CDR3 has 14 residues. Trimming took 3 bases from V and 4 from J, leaving 11 bases between them. The germline gives CDR1 KGHDR, CDR2 SFDVKD. The CDR3 nucleotides read TGTGCCACCAGTGATCCTGGACGCTCCTATGGCTACACCTTC. Amino acids: CATSDPGRSYGYTF.

This clone was recorded once. The V gene is TRBV24-1, the J gene TRBJ2-3; 15 bases agree with TRBD2. V trimming: 2 bases; J trimming: 7 bases; junction bases outside the gene matches: 6. Per the germline V gene, CDR1 is KGHDR and CDR2 is SFDVKD. This CDR3 has 17 amino acids. In nucleotides, the CDR3 is TGTGCCACCAGTGATTCCGGACTAGCGGGAGGGCCTTATACGCAGTATTTT. It yields the protein CATSDSGLAGGPYTQYF.

The genes are TRBV11-2 and TRBJ2-5; D is ambiguous. Trimming removed 1 base at V and 0 bases at J, with 3 bases between. The CDR3 totals 13 residues. Germline V gives CDR1 SGHAT, CDR2 FQNNGV. This chain's CDR3 is CASSLGYQETQYF. The CDR3 DNA reads TGTGCCAGCAGCTTAGGGTACCAAGAGACCCAGTACTTC. Filled out from reference TRBV11-2 and TRBJ2-5, the complete variable domain reads EAGVAQSPRYKIIEKRQSVAFWCNPISGHATLYWYQQILGQGPKLLIQFQNNGVVDDSQLPKDRFSAERLKGVDSTLKIQPAKLEDSAVYLCASSLGYQETQYFGPGTRLLVL.

This rearrangement joins TRBV18 to TRBJ2-3; no definite D call. Trimming left V 3 bases short and J 4 bases short, with 11 bases between. CDR1 is KGHSH, CDR2 LQKENI, per germline. The CDR3 is 14 residues long. As DNA, the CDR3 is TGTGCCAGCTCACCCAGTTCAAGATCAGATACGCAGTATTTT. It codes for CASSPSSRSDTQYF. Using reference TRBV18 and TRBJ2-3 for the parts outside the CDR3, the full variable domain is NAGVMQNPRHLVRRRGQEARLRCSPMKGHSHVYWYRQLPEEGLKFMVYLQKENIIDESGMPKERFSAEFPKEGPSILRIQQVVRGDSAAYFCASSPSSRSDTQYFGPGTRLTVL.

The chain employs TRBV18 and TRBJ1-5; 10 bases line up with TRBD1. The ends lost 4 bases at V and 4 bases at J; junction bases unmatched: 1. CDR3 length: 14 amino acids. Germline CDR1 KGHSH, CDR2 LQKENI. In DNA form, the CDR3 reads TGTGCCAGCTCACGGGACAGGGGTAATCAGCCCCAGCATTTT. It codes for CASSRDRGNQPQHF.

The V and J genes are TRBV2 and TRBJ1-5, with D unclear. Trimming shortened V by 5 bases and J by 0 bases, and 8 bases separated the two germline ends. This CDR3 has 14 residues. Germline CDR1 is SNHLY and CDR2 is FYNNEI. The CDR3 loop reads CASSPIFSNQPQHF. The CDR3 region has the DNA TGTGCCAGCAGTCCCATTTTTAGCAATCAGCCCCAGCATTTT. Using reference TRBV2 and TRBJ1-5 for the parts outside the CDR3, the full variable domain is EPEVTQTPSHQVTQMGQEVILRCVPISNHLYFYWYRQILGQKVEFLVSFYNNEISEKSEIFDDQFSVERPDGSNFTLKIRSTKLEDSAMYFCASSPIFSNQPQHFGDGTRLSIL.

This clone was picked up a small number of times. The rearrangement joins TRBV29-1 to TRBJ1-2; D is unresolved. CDR3 length equals 12 residues. Trimming cost V 6 bases and J 7 bases, with 15 bases left between them. Germline V gene lookup returns CDR1 SQVTM and CDR2 ANQGSEA. The CDR3 DNA is TGCAGCGTCACTGGGTTTGTGGTTGGCTACACCTTC. This gives the protein CSVTGFVVGYTF.

The chain couples TRBV5-6 to TRBJ1-1; perhaps TRBD1 as D (5 bases). Trimming took off 0 bases at V and 11 bases at J, with 11 bases between the two ends. The CDR3 consists of 12 residues. The germline V gene has CDR1 SGHDT and CDR2 YYEEEE. The CDR3 bases are TGTGCCAGCAGCTTGGCCAACTGGGGGGCTTTCTTT. Its translation: CASSLANWGAFF.

V usage is TRBV5-4 and J usage is TRBJ2-1; TRBD2 matches at 7 bases. Germline V gene data show CDR1 as SGHNT and CDR2 as YYREEE (reference sequence). The length of the CDR3 is 16 residues. With V trimmed by 6 bases and J by 5 bases, 14 bases remained unmatched. The CDR3 region is CASTKGGLADHNEQFF. The CDR3 bases are TGTGCCAGCACCAAGGGTGGGCTAGCGGACCACAATGAGCAGTTCTTC.

The chain carries TRBV29-1 and TRBJ2-3; perhaps TRBD2 as D (6 bases). The CDR3 length is 13 residues. Germline assignment: CDR1 SQVTM and CDR2 ANQGSEA. V shed 0 bases and J shed 4 bases, with 8 bases lying between them. The CDR3 loop reads CSVEESGADTQYF. CDR3 nucleotide sequence: TGCAGCGTTGAAGAATCGGGGGCAGATACGCAGTATTTT.

The chain combines TRBV3-1 (or the pseudogene TRBV3-2) with TRBJ2-7; no definite D call. The CDR3 is 15 residues long. V lost 1 base, J lost 3 bases, and 13 bases lay in between. Germline V lookup: CDR1 LGHDT, CDR2 YNNKEL (reference sequence). The CDR3 DNA is TGTGCCAGCAGCCAAGTGTTTGGTGGCAGCTACGAGCAGTACTTC. Protein product: CASSQVFGGSYEQYF.

The V gene is TRBV29-1, the J gene TRBJ2-1; 7 bases fit TRBD2. CDR1 is SQVTM and CDR2 is ANQGSEA in the germline V gene. V lost 5 bases, J lost 5 bases, and 9 bases stayed unmatched. This CDR3 spans 14 amino acids. Here the CDR3 DNA reads TGCAGCGTTTTAGGGCTAGCGGAGGACAATGAGCAGTTCTTC. Protein product: CSVLGLAEDNEQFF.

The CDR3 DNA is TGCGCCAGCAGCTCTAGCGGGAGTTTCTTCGAGCAGTACTTC. It is translated as CASSSSGSFFEQYF. V and J are TRBV5-1 and TRBJ2-7; TRBD2 aligns across 10 bases. The V gene's germline CDR1 is SGHRS and CDR2 YFSETQ. The CDR3 sequence is 14 residues long. Trimming took 3 bases from V and 6 from J; bases not matched to a gene: 6.

V usage is TRBV10-3 and J usage is TRBJ1-2, with D unclear. The CDR3 is made up of 13 amino acids. Germline CDR1 and CDR2: ENHRY and SYGVKD. With 8 bases removed from V and 2 bases from J, the gap between germline ends came to 12 bases. The CDR3 DNA reads TGTGCCATCTCGGGCAACTACAACTATGGCTACACCTTC. Amino acids: CAISGNYNYGYTF.

CDR3: CASSPGQGARTEAFF. The CDR3 region has the DNA TGTGCCAGCAGTCCCGGACAGGGGGCGCGCACTGAAGCTTTCTTT. This chain connects TRBV27 to TRBJ1-1, with TRBD1 matching over 11 bases. CDR1 and CDR2 (germline): MNHEY, SMNVEV (reference sequence). The CDR3 has 15 residues. V shed 5 bases and J 4 bases; nucleotides not matched to a gene: 6.

The chain links TRBV9 to TRBJ1-2, with a weak D call TRBD1 (6 bases). From germline, CDR1 is SGDLS and CDR2 YYNGEE. This CDR3 comprises 12 residues. V was clipped by 4 bases and J by 8 bases, with 12 bases between them. CDR3 region: CASSPGGRGYTF. CDR3 nucleotides: TGTGCCAGCAGCCCGGGGGGCCGAGGCTACACCTTC.

J is TRBJ2-3 and V is TRBV14; TRBD1 might be the D (6 bases). The CDR3 is 15 amino acids. Trimming pared 0 bases from V and 5 bases from J, leaving 12 bases between. The germline gives CDR1 SGHDN, CDR2 FVKESK. DNA for the CDR3: TGTGCCAGCAGCCAAGATGTAACAGGGCGAGATACGCAGTATTTT. Residues: CASSQDVTGRDTQYF.

This clone was observed a single time. The chain combines TRBV7-2 with TRBJ2-1, with 8 bases matching TRBD2. The germline gives CDR1 SGHTA, CDR2 FQGNSA. There are 18 residues in the CDR3. V lost 5 bases to trimming and J lost 4 bases; unmatched junction nucleotides: 16. The CDR3 loop is CASSIPAGERERYNEQFF. In DNA form, the CDR3 reads TGTGCCAGCAGCATCCCCGCAGGGGAGCGGGAGAGATACAATGAGCAGTTCTTC.

V and J are TRBV5-5 and TRBJ2-1, with 9 nucleotides matching TRBD1. The CDR3 has 14 amino acids. Germline assignment: CDR1 SGHKS and CDR2 YYEKEE (reference sequence). Trimming took 4 bases from V and 9 from J; bases not matched to a gene: 8. The CDR3: CASSPRDRAPEQFF. As DNA, the CDR3 is TGTGCCAGCAGCCCCCGGGACAGGGCCCCTGAGCAGTTCTTC.

This chain connects TRBV5-1 to TRBJ1-6; tentative D call: TRBD1 (6 bases). Germline V lookup: CDR1 SGHRS, CDR2 YFSETQ. This CDR3 region has 14 residues. V lost 2 bases and J lost 10, with 13 bases in between. The CDR3 nucleotides are TGCGCCAGCAGCTTACAGGGTTTTGGATCACCCCTCCACTTT. It specifies CASSLQGFGSPLHF. Full variable domain (remainder filled in from reference TRBV5-1 and TRBJ1-6): KAGVTQTPRYLIKTRGQQVTLSCSPISGHRSVSWYQQTPGQGLQFLFEYFSETQRNKGNFPGRFSGRQFSNSRSEMNVSTLELGDSALYLCASSLQGFGSPLHFGNGTRLTVT.

This sequence joins TRBV28 and TRBJ1-4; no reliable D call. Germline loops: CDR1 MDHEN, CDR2 SYDVKM. The CDR3 has 14 amino acids. With 4 bases removed from V and 10 bases from J, the gap between germline ends came to 16 bases. The CDR3 region is CASSSPNGSGKLFF. For the CDR3, the DNA is TGTGCCAGCAGTTCCCCCAACGGTTCAGGAAAACTGTTTTTT.